What follows are 18 T cell receptor beta chains derived from one specimen sequenced in a study of T cell repertoires in cytomegalovirus infection. TCRdb ran MiXCR on the reads and lists one entry per CDR3 protein. The sample has fewer than 300,000 distinct CDR3 sequences, about a quarter seen once; the top ten hold around 13%. The source material was PBMCs. The receptors here all came from a human donor in good health (CMV status not recorded). Some clones in this sample may be carry-over from other donors' samples.

The chain is built from TRBV25-1 and TRBJ2-1, with 8 bases lining up with TRBD2. This CDR3 has 16 residues. In germline, CDR1 is MGHDK, CDR2 SYGVNS. The junction had 8 bases not matched to a gene; V was cut back by 3 bases and J by 4 bases. The CDR3 spells CASSDPGGGRYNEQFF. In DNA, the CDR3 is TGTGCCAGCAGTGATCCAGGCGGGGGGAGATACAATGAGCAGTTCTTC. Variable domain in full (rest from reference TRBV25-1 and TRBJ2-1): EADIYQTPRYLVIGTGKKITLECSQTMGHDKMYWYQQDPGMELHLIHYSYGVNSTEKGDLSSESTVSRIRTEHFPLTLESARPSHTSQYLCASSDPGGGRYNEQFFGPGTRLTVL.

This clonotype occurred many times. The chain uses TRBV7-9 and TRBJ2-7, with 9 nucleotides matching TRBD2. Germline-derived CDR1 and CDR2 are SEHNR and FQNEAQ (reference sequence). The CDR3 has 15 amino acids. After removal of 10 bases from V and 3 bases from J, the junction contained 13 bases not matched to a gene. The CDR3 region has the DNA TGTGCCACCGGGGTGGGGACTAGCTCATACTACGAGCAGTACGTC. Protein product: CATGVGTSSYYEQYV.

In its sample, this clonotype was seen a few times. V usage is TRBV28 and J usage is TRBJ2-1; D is unresolved. V gave up 2 bases and J gave up 8 bases, with 7 bases separating them. The germline gives CDR1 MDHEN, CDR2 SYDVKM. The CDR3 is 12 residues long. The CDR3 bases are TGTGCCAGCAGTTTAACAGCCGATGAGCAGTTCTTC. Protein: CASSLTADEQFF. Filled out from reference TRBV28 and TRBJ2-1, the complete variable domain reads DVKVTQSSRYLVKRTGEKVFLECVQDMDHENMFWYRQDPGLGLRLIYFSYDVKMKEKGDIPEGYSVSREKKERFSLILESASTNQTSMYLCASSLTADEQFFGPGTRLTVL.

This clonotype was observed a few times. The chain recombines TRBV6-2 or TRBV6-3 with TRBJ2-7, with 9 bases that match TRBD1. Germline CDR1 reads MNHEY; CDR2 reads SVGEGT. J was trimmed by 4 bases and V by 2 bases; bases with no gene match: 6. There are 15 residues in the CDR3. For the CDR3, the DNA is TGTGCCAGCAGTTACCCGGGACAGGGAAAGTACGAGCAGTACTTC. It translates to CASSYPGQGKYEQYF.

In its sample, this clonotype was seen a few times. The chain has TRBV11-2 and TRBJ1-1; D may be TRBD1 (6 bases). Trimming cost V 3 bases and J 0 bases, with 11 bases left between them. This CDR3 spans 15 amino acids. Per germline, CDR1 SGHAT and CDR2 FQNNGV. The CDR3 loop reads CASSLFGGLNTEAFF. The CDR3 region has the DNA TGTGCCAGCAGCTTGTTTGGGGGCCTGAACACTGAAGCTTTCTTT. Looking up the rest from reference TRBV11-2 and TRBJ1-1 gives the full variable domain: EAGVAQSPRYKIIEKRQSVAFWCNPISGHATLYWYQQILGQGPKLLIQFQNNGVVDDSQLPKDRFSAERLKGVDSTLKIQPAKLEDSAVYLCASSLFGGLNTEAFFGQGTRLTVV.

The chain is built from TRBV20-1 and TRBJ2-3; TRBD2 matches 8 bases. After removal of 6 bases from V and 9 bases from J, the junction contained 11 bases not matched to a gene. This CDR3 region has 13 residues. Germline values: CDR1 DFQATT, CDR2 SNEGSKA (reference sequence). In DNA, the CDR3 is TGCAGTGCGCAGCGGGAGAGCCAACTCACGCAGTATTTT. This encodes CSAQRESQLTQYF.

This rearrangement joins TRBV20-1 to TRBJ2-3; D not resolved. The CDR3 has 13 amino acids. Germline assignment: CDR1 DFQATT and CDR2 SNEGSKA (reference sequence). The germline V and J ends were trimmed by 6 bases and 2 bases, with 12 bases remaining between them. The CDR3 sequence: CSAGLGATDTQYF. Written as DNA, the CDR3 is TGCAGTGCCGGGCTCGGTGCCACAGATACGCAGTATTTT.

This chain uses TRBV6-4 with TRBJ1-2, with D perhaps TRBD1 (5 bases). Germline V gene sequence: CDR1 MRHNA, CDR2 SNTAGT. Trimming shortened V by 4 bases and J by 4 bases, and 19 bases separated the two germline ends. This CDR3 has 16 residues. CDR3 in amino acids: CASSGEGTWGGYGYTF. The CDR3 bases are TGTGCCAGCAGTGGCGAGGGCACATGGGGCGGCTATGGCTACACCTTC.

The sample holds many counts of this clonotype. V and J are TRBV28 and TRBJ2-3, with D maybe TRBD1 (6 bases). Trimming pared 3 bases from V and 0 bases from J, leaving 13 bases between. The CDR3 loop spans 16 amino acids. The germline V gene has CDR1 MDHEN and CDR2 SYDVKM. The CDR3, as DNA: TGTGCCAGCAGTTTGGGCAGGGGCCGGAGCACAGATACGCAGTATTTT. This codes for CASSLGRGRSTDTQYF.

The chain uses TRBV10-3 and TRBJ2-7; D is undetermined. The germline V gene encodes CDR1 ENHRY and CDR2 SYGVKD. Trimming left V 8 bases short and J 2 bases short, with 10 bases between. CDR3 length: 12 amino acids. The CDR3 here is CAIGRLTYEQYF. In nucleotides, the CDR3 is TGTGCCATCGGCAGGTTAACCTACGAGCAGTACTTC.

The chain carries TRBV28 and TRBJ1-5; D gene ambiguous. This CDR3 is 14 amino acids long. Germline lookup yields CDR1 MDHEN and CDR2 SYDVKM. Trimming left V 3 bases short and J 6 bases short, with 12 bases between. In DNA, the CDR3 is TGTGCCAGCAGTTTTGGGGATCTCCGTCAGCCCCAGCATTTT. It codes for CASSFGDLRQPQHF.

This clonotype was counted at least ten times. Here the CDR3 DNA reads TGTGCCAGCAGCTTAGAAGGGGTGAGCAATCAGCCCCAGCATTTT. It yields the protein CASSLEGVSNQPQHF. The chain uses TRBV7-2 and TRBJ1-5, with D maybe TRBD1 (5 bases). The V gene lost 1 base and the J gene lost 1 base, with 8 bases spanning the gap. The CDR3 extends over 15 amino acids. Per germline, CDR1 SGHTA and CDR2 FQGNSA.

This clonotype has just a few counts. The chain has TRBV11-2 and TRBJ2-3; 14 positions agree with TRBD2. In germline, CDR1 is SGHAT, CDR2 FQNNGV. The CDR3 spans 17 residues. The J segment lost 2 bases and the V segment lost 5 bases, leaving 6 bases of the junction unmatched. The CDR3 region is CASSPGTSGGFTDTQYF. The CDR3 nucleotides read TGTGCCAGCAGCCCCGGGACTAGCGGGGGATTCACAGATACGCAGTATTTT.

This clonotype was picked up one time. This chain links TRBV6-2 or TRBV6-3 with TRBJ2-1; perhaps D is TRBD1 or TRBD2 (5 bases each). This CDR3 has 15 amino acids. Germline CDR1 and CDR2: MNHEY and SVGEGT. Trimming pared 5 bases from V and 5 bases from J, leaving 16 bases between. The CDR3 nucleotides are TGTGCCAGCAGTCCCCGCCGGGACCTCGACAATGAGCAGTTCTTC. It specifies CASSPRRDLDNEQFF.

The rearrangement links TRBV7-2 to TRBJ2-1; 11 positions agree with TRBD1. V was pared by 4 bases and J by 10 bases, with 6 bases of the junction left unmatched. CDR3 length: 14 amino acids. Germline V CDR1 and CDR2: SGHTA, FQGNSA. CDR3 amino acids: CASSSGQGDPEQFF. The DNA for the CDR3 is TGTGCCAGCAGCTCGGGACAGGGGGATCCGGAGCAGTTCTTC. Full variable domain (remainder filled in from reference TRBV7-2 and TRBJ2-1): GAGVSQSPSNKVTEKGKDVELRCDPISGHTALYWYRQSLGQGLEFLIYFQGNSAPDKSGLPSDRFSAERTGGSVSTLTIQRTQQEDSAVYLCASSSGQGDPEQFFGPGTRLTVL.

CDR3: CASSWGIDTQYF. CDR3 nucleotides: TGTGCCAGCAGCTGGGGGATAGATACGCAGTATTTT. The rearrangement joins TRBV5-8 to TRBJ2-3; D is possibly TRBD1 or TRBD2 (5 bases each). With 3 bases removed from V and 5 bases from J, the gap between germline ends came to 7 bases. Germline lookup yields CDR1 SGHTS and CDR2 YDEGEE. This CDR3 has 12 residues.

This clonotype appeared a few times. The chain is built from TRBV5-1 and TRBJ2-4; D is unclear. V lost 4 bases, J lost 0 bases, and 14 bases lay in between. This CDR3 contains 16 residues. The V gene's germline CDR1 is SGHRS and CDR2 YFSETQ. CDR3 residues: CASSPDNALAKNIQYF. The CDR3 nucleotides read TGCGCCAGCAGCCCCGACAATGCCTTAGCCAAAAACATTCAGTACTTC.

CDR3 amino acids: CATSIRTPRDSPLHF. In DNA form, the CDR3 reads TGTGCCACCAGCATCCGAACCCCCAGGGATTCACCCCTCCACTTT. The V gene is TRBV15, the J gene TRBJ1-6; possible D gene TRBD1, 5 bases. The CDR3 runs 15 residues. Trimming cost V 4 bases and J 8 bases, with 15 bases left between them. Germline CDR1 is LNHNV and CDR2 is YYDKDF (reference sequence).